Shown below are 6 T cell receptor beta chains from a single sample sequenced in a study of T cells in Graves' hyperthyroidism and ophthalmopathy. Amplification of TCR beta CDR3 regions was performed using RNA transcripts as template. The study used the HTBI primer set for a first-round RT-PCR of the TCR CDR3. TCRdb re-derived calls from the multiplex PCR reads in MiXCR, one entry per CDR3 protein. The top ten hold about 8.3% of the sample, which has a few hundred thousand distinct CDR3 sequences, 35% to 55% seen once. The sample was peripheral blood or thyroid tissue (not recorded which). The receptors originated from a woman aged 18-35 years with Graves' hyperthyroidism.

V usage is TRBV5-6 and J usage is TRBJ2-5; D is possibly TRBD1 or TRBD2 (5 bases each). The V gene lost 4 bases and the J gene lost 5 bases, with 12 bases spanning the gap. This CDR3 contains 13 residues. Germline V gene data show CDR1 as SGHDT and CDR2 as YYEEEE. The CDR3 here is CASSVPGPETQYF. The CDR3 nucleotides read TGTGCCAGCAGCGTGCCGGGACCGGAGACCCAGTACTTC.

This clonotype has a single count. One end of the junction does not line up with germline, which may come from a read error. This CDR3 reads CASSLGTSYGQYF. DNA of the CDR3: TGTGCCAGCAGCTTAGGGACTTCCTACGGGCAGTACTTC. The V call is TRBV7-9, the J call TRBJ2-7; D perhaps matches TRBD2 (5 bases). CDR1 is SEHNR, CDR2 FQNEAQ, per germline (reference sequence). The CDR3 length is 13 residues.

CDR3 region: CSRTGDEAFF. For the CDR3, the DNA is TGCAGTCGGACAGGGGATGAAGCTTTCTTT. The chain uses TRBV20-1 and TRBJ1-1; TRBD1 aligns across 9 bases. Per the germline V gene, CDR1 is DFQATT and CDR2 is SNEGSKA (reference sequence). J was trimmed by 7 bases and V by 8 bases; bases with no gene match: 2. The CDR3 is 10 amino acids.

The gene calls are TRBV5-1 and TRBJ2-7, with TRBD2 matching 8 bases. With the DNA end fitting TRBJ2-1 better, the J assignment may be wrong. Germline values: CDR1 SGHRS, CDR2 YFSETQ. CDR3 size: 15 residues. CDR3 DNA sequence: TGCGCCAGCAGCCTCACTAGCGGAGAGATTAATGAGCAGTTCTTC. Translated, it gives CASSLTSGEINEQFF.

This clonotype was detected ten times or more. The J gene is TRBJ1-3, the V gene TRBV4-2; 7 positions match TRBD1. There are 15 residues in the CDR3. The ends lost 4 bases at V and 3 bases at J; junction bases unmatched: 6. Germline V gives CDR1 LGHNA, CDR2 YNFKEQ. CDR3 in amino acids: CASSRNRGSGNTIYF. The CDR3 bases are TGTGCCAGCAGCCGAAACAGGGGAAGTGGAAACACCATATATTTT.

This clonotype was found many times. J is TRBJ2-7 and V is TRBV2; no clear D. Trimming shortened V by 7 bases and J by 5 bases, and 12 bases separated the two germline ends. Germline CDR1 and CDR2: SNHLY and FYNNEI. This CDR3 is built from 12 residues. The CDR3 loop reads CASTSASDEQYF. The CDR3 coding sequence is TGTGCCAGCACGAGTGCGAGTGACGAGCAGTACTTC. Full variable domain (rest looked up from reference TRBV2 and TRBJ2-7): EPEVTQTPSHQVTQMGQEVILRCVPISNHLYFYWYRQILGQKVEFLVSFYNNEISEKSEIFDDQFSVERPDGSNFTLKIRSTKLEDSAMYFCASTSASDEQYFGPGTRLTVT.